Below are 2 T cell receptor beta chains sequenced from a single sample in a study of cytomegalovirus exposure and HLA in healthy donors. 13 Jbeta primers and 60 Vbeta primers were used for the PCR. Libraries were prepared by immunoSEQ multiplex PCR; TCRdb keeps only in-frame clonotypes and omits some of them. Of about 140,000 clones listed, about 80% are singletons. The sequenced material came from PBMCs. All receptors come from a male donor in good health and CMV-seronegative.

About this clone: Different DNA sequences within this sample yield the same CDR3. The chain carries TRBV7-3 and TRBJ1-6; D possibly corresponds to TRBD1 (6 bases). Deletions cut 2 bases from V and 6 bases from J, with 11 bases between. The CDR3 totals 15 residues. Germline values: CDR1 SGHTA, CDR2 FQGTGA. CDR3 bases: TGTGCCAGCAGCTTACTGGACAGATTTAATTCACCCCTCCACTTT. It yields the protein CASSLLDRFNSPLHF.

V usage is TRBV29-1 and J usage is TRBJ1-1; D is unclear. The CDR3 length is 11 residues. V lost 8 bases, J lost 4 bases, and 11 bases lay in between. The germline CDR1 and CDR2 sequences are SQVTM and ANQGSEA. For the CDR3, the DNA is TGCAGCTGGAGGGCCCTCACTGAAGCTTTCTTT. As protein: CSWRALTEAFF.